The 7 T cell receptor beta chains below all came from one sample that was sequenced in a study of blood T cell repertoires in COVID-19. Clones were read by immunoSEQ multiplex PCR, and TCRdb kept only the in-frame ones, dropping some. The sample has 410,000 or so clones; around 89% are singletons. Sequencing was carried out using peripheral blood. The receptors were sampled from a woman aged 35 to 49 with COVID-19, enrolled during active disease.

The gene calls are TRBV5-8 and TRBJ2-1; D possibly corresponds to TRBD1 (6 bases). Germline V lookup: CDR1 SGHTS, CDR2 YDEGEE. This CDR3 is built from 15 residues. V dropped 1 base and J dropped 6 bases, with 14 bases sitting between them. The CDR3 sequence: CASSLRDTIPNEQFF. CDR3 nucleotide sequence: TGTGCCAGCAGCTTGCGGGACACTATCCCCAATGAGCAGTTCTTC.

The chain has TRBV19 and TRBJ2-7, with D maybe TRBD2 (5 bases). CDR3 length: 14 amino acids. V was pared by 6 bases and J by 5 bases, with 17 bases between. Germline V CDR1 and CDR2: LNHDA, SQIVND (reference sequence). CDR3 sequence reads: CASSLQRVEDEQYF. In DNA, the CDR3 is TGTGCCAGTAGCCTACAGAGGGTAGAAGACGAGCAGTACTTC.

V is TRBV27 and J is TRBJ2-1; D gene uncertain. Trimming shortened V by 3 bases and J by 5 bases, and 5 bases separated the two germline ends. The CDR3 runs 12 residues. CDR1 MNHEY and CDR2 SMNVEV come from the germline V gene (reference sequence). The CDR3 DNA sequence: TGTGCCAGCAGTTTTCTCGACAATGAGCAGTTCTTC. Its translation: CASSFLDNEQFF.

As DNA, the CDR3 is TGTGCCACCAGCAGAGATTTGGGACAGGGACATGAAAAACTGTTTTTT. It yields the protein CATSRDLGQGHEKLFF. The chain carries TRBV15 and TRBJ1-4; TRBD1 agrees at 9 bases. Germline V gene lookup returns CDR1 LNHNV and CDR2 YYDKDF (reference sequence). Trimming took 0 bases from V and 6 from J; bases not matched to a gene: 5. This CDR3 is built from 16 residues.

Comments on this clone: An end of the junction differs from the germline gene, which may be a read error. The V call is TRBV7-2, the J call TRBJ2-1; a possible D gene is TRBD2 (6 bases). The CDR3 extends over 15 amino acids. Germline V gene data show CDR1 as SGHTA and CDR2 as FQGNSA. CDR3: CASSFTGDSFNEQFF. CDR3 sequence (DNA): TGTGCCAGCAGCTTCACCGGGGACTCCTTCAATGAGCAGTTCTTC.

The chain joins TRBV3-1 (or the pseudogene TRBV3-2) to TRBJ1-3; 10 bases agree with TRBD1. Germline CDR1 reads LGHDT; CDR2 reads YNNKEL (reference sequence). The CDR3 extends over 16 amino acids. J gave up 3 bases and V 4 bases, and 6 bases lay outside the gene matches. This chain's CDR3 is CASSRMTGGYGNTIYF. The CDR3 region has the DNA TGTGCCAGCAGCCGAATGACAGGGGGCTATGGAAACACCATATATTTT.

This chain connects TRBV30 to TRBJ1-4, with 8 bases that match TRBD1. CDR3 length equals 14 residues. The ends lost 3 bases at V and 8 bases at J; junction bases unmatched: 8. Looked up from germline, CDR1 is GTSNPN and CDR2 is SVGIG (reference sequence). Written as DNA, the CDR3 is TGTGCCTGGAGCCAGACAGGGGTGAAGGAAAAACTGTTTTTT. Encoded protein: CAWSQTGVKEKLFF.